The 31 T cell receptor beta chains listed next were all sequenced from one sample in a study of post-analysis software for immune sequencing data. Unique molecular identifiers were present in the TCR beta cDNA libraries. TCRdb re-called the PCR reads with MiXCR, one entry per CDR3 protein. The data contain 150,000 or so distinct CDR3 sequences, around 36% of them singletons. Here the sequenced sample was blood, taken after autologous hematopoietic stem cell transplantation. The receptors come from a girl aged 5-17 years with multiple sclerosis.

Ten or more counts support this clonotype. Here the CDR3 reads CATRDRGPYEQYF. The CDR3, as DNA: TGTGCCACTAGGGACAGGGGACCCTACGAGCAGTACTTC. The chain combines TRBV6-5 with TRBJ2-7, with 10 bases identical to TRBD1. Germline assignment: CDR1 MNHEY and CDR2 SVGAGI. The CDR3 runs to 13 residues. After removal of 10 bases from V and 2 bases from J, the junction contained 5 bases not matched to a gene.

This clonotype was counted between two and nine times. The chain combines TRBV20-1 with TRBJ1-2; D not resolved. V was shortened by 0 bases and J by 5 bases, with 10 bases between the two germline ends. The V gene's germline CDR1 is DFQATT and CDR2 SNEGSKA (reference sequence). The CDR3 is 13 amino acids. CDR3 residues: CSARDEQLYGYTF. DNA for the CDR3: TGCAGTGCTAGAGATGAACAGTTGTATGGCTACACCTTC.

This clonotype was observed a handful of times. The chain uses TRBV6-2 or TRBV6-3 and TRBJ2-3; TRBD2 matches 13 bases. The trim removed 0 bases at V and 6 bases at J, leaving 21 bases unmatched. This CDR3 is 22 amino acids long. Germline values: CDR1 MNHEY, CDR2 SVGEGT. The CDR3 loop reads CASSYSPGLAGPPGGTSDTQYF. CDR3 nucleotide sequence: TGTGCCAGCAGTTACTCTCCGGGACTAGCGGGACCACCCGGAGGCACATCTGATACGCAGTATTTT.

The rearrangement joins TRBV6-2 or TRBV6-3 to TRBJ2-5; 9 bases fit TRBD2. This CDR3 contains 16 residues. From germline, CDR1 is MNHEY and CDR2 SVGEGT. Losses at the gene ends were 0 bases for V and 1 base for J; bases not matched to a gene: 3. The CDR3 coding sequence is TGTGCCAGCAGTTACTCTGGTAGCGGGGGCCAAGAGACCCAGTACTTC. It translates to CASSYSGSGGQETQYF.

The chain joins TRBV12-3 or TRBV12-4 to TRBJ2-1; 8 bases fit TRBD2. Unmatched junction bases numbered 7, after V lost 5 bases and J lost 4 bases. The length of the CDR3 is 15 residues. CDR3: CASSTGLGVYNEQFF. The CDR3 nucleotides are TGTGCCAGCAGTACGGGACTAGGGGTATACAATGAGCAGTTCTTC.

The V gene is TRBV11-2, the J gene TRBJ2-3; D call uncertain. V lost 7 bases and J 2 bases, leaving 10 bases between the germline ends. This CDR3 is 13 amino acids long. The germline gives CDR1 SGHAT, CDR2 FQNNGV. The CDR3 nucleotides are TGTGCCAGCACCAAAGTCCCCACAGATACGCAGTATTTT. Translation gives CASTKVPTDTQYF.

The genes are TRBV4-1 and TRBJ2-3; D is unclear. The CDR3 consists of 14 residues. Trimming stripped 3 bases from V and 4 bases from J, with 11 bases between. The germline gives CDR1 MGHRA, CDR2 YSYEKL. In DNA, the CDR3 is TGCGCCAGCAGCCATGACGGGTCCCCAGATACGCAGTATTTT. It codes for CASSHDGSPDTQYF.

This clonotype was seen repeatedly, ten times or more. DNA of the CDR3: TGTGCCAGCAGCCAAGATTGGGGGGGCCGGACTGAAGCTTTCTTT. Its translation: CASSQDWGGRTEAFF. V and J are TRBV3-1 and TRBJ1-1; TRBD1 might be the D (6 bases). The V end lost 0 bases, the J end lost 5 bases, and 13 bases lay between the germline ends. This CDR3 region has 15 residues. Germline CDR1 reads LGHDT; CDR2 reads YNNKEL (reference sequence).

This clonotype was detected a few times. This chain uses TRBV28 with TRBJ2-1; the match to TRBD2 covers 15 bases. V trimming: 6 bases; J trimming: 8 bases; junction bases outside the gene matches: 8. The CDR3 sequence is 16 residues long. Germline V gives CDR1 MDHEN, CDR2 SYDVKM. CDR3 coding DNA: TGTGCCAGCAGCCAGGGACTAGCGGGAGGTGGAGATGAGCAGTTCTTC. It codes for CASSQGLAGGGDEQFF.

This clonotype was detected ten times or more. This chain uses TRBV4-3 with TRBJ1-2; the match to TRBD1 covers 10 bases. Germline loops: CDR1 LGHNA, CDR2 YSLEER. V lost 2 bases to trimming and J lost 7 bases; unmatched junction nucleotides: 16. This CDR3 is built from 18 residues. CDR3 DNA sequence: TGCGCCAGCAGCCAATCTTGGACAGGGGGTGAAGGGGCCATTGGCTACACCTTC. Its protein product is CASSQSWTGGEGAIGYTF.

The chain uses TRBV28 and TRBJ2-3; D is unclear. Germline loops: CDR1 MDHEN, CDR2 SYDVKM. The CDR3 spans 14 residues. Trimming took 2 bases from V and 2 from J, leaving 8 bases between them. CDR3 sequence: CASSLISDTDTQYF. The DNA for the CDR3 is TGTGCCAGCAGTTTAATATCCGACACAGATACGCAGTATTTT.

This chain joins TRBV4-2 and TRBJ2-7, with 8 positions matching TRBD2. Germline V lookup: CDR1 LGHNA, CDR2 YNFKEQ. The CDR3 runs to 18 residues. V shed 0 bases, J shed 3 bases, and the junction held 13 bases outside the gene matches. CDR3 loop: CASSQDLSREGFSYEQYF. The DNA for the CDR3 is TGTGCCAGCAGCCAAGATCTCTCCCGGGAGGGATTCAGCTACGAGCAGTACTTC.

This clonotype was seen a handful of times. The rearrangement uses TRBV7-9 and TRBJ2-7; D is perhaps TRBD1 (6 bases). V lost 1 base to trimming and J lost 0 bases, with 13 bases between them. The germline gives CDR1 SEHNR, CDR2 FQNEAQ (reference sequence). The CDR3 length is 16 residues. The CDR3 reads CASSLVPGHSSYEQYF. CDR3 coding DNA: TGTGCCAGCAGCTTAGTGCCGGGACACAGCTCCTACGAGCAGTACTTC.

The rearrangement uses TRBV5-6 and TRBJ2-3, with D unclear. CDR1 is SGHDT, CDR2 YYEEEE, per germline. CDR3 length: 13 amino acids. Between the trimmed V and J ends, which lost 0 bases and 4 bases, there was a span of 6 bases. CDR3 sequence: CASSLASSDTQYF. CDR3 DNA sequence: TGTGCCAGCAGCTTGGCATCCTCAGATACGCAGTATTTT.

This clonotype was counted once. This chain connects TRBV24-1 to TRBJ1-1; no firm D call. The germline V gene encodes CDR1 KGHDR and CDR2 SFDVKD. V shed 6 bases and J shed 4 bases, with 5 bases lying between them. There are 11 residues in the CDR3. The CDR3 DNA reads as TGTGCCACCAGTCAGTCCACTGAAGCTTTCTTT. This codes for CATSQSTEAFF.

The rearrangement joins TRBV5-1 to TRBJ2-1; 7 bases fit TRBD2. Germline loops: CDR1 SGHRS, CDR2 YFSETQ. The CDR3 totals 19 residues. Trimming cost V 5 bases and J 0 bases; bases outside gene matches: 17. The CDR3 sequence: CASRSPASGTYNSYNEQFF. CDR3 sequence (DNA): TGCGCCAGCAGGTCCCCGGCCAGCGGGACTTATAACTCCTACAATGAGCAGTTCTTC.

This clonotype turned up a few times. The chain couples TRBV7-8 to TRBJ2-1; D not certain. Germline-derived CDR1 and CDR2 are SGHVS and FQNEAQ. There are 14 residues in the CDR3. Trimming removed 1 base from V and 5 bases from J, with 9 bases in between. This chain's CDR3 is CASSLGAMDNEQFF. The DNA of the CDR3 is TGTGCCAGCAGCTTAGGGGCAATGGACAATGAGCAGTTCTTC.

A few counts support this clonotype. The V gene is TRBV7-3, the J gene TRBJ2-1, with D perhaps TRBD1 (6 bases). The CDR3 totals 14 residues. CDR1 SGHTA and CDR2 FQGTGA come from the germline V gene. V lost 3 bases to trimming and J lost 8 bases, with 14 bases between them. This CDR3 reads CASSFAGAGDEQFF. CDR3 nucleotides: TGTGCCAGCAGCTTCGCGGGTGCAGGGGATGAGCAGTTCTTC.

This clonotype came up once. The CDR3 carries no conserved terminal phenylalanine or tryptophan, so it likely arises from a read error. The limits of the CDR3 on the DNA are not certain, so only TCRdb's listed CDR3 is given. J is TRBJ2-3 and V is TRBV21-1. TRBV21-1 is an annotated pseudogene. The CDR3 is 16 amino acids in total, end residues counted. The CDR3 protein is CASSKATVSSTDTQYC.

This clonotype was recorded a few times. CDR3 sequence (DNA): TGTGCCAGCAGCGACTGGGACAGAGGTGGCACTGAAGCTTTCTTT. It encodes CASSDWDRGGTEAFF. The rearrangement uses TRBV7-2 and TRBJ1-1, with TRBD1 identical over 7 bases. CDR3 size: 15 residues. V lost 5 bases, J lost 4 bases, and 10 bases stayed unmatched. CDR1 is SGHTA, CDR2 FQGNSA, per germline.

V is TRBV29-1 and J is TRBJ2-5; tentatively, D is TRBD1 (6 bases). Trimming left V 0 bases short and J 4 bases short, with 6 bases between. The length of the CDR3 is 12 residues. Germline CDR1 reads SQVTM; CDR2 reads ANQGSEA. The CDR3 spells CSVEDRGETQYF. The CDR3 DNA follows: TGCAGCGTTGAAGACAGGGGAGAGACCCAGTACTTC.

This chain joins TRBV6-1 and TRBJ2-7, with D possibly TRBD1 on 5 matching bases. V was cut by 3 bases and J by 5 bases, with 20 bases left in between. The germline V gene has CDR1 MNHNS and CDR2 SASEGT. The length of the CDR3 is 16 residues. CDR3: CASSERQFPLSDEQYF. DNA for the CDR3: TGTGCCAGCAGTGAGAGACAGTTCCCTCTCTCTGACGAGCAGTACTTC.

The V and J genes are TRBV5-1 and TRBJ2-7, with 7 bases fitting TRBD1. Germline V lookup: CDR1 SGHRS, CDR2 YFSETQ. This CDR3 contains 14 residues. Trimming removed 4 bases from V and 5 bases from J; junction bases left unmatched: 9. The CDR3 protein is CASSLRQGTNEQYF. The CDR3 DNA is TGCGCCAGCAGCCTCCGACAGGGAACGAACGAGCAGTACTTC. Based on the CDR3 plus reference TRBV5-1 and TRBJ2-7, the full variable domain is KAGVTQTPRYLIKTRGQQVTLSCSPISGHRSVSWYQQTPGQGLQFLFEYFSETQRNKGNFPGRFSGRQFSNSRSEMNVSTLELGDSALYLCASSLRQGTNEQYFGPGTRLTVT.

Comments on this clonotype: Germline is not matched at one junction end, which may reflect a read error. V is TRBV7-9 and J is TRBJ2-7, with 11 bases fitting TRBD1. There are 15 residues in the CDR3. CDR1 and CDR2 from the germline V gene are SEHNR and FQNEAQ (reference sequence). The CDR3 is CASSSRTGGAYEQYF. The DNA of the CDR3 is TGTGCCAGTAGCTCAAGGACAGGGGGCGCCTACGAGCAGTACTTC.

The CDR3 DNA reads TGCAGCGTTGCCCTGGACAGGGGCGGGGGCTACACCTTC. Translation: CSVALDRGGGYTF. This chain connects TRBV29-1 to TRBJ1-2, with 9 bases that match TRBD1. Germline V CDR1 and CDR2: SQVTM, ANQGSEA. V shed 4 bases and J 8 bases; nucleotides not matched to a gene: 8. The CDR3 contains 13 residues.

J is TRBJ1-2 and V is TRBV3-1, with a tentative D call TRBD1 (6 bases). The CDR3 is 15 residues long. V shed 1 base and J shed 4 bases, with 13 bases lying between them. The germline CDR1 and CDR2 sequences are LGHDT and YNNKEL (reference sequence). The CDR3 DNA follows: TGTGCCAGCAGCCAAGCCGGGACAAGGATCTATGGCTACACCTTC. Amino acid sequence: CASSQAGTRIYGYTF.

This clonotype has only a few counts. CDR3 region: CASSDPGTGDAYEQYF. CDR3 nucleotides: TGTGCCAGCAGTGACCCCGGGACAGGGGATGCCTACGAGCAGTACTTC. The chain uses TRBV6-1 and TRBJ2-7; 10 bases match TRBD1. The CDR3 covers 16 residues. Germline V CDR1 and CDR2: MNHNS, SASEGT. The V and J ends lost 3 bases and 2 bases, in that order; junction bases with no gene match: 7.

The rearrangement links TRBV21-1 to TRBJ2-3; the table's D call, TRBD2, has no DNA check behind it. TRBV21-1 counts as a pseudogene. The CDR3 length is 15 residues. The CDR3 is CASSTPCGVPDTQYF. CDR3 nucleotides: TGTGCCAGCAGCACGCCTTGTGGAGTCCCAGATACGCAGTATTTT.

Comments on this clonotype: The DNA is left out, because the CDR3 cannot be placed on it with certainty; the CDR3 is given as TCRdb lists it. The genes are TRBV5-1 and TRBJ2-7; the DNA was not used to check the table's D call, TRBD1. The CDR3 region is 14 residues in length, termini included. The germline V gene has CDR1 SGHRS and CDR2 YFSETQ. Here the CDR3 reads CASSWGQGNYEQDF.

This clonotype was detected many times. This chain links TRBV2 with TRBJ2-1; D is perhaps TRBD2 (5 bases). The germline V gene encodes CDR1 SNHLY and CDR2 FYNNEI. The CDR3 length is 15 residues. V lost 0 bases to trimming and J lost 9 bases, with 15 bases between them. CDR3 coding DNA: TGTGCCAGCAGTGAAGCCCCCCTGGGTAGCGCTGAGCAGTTCTTC. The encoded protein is CASSEAPLGSAEQFF.

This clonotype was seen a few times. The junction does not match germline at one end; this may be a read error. CDR3 sequence reads: CSPTGPTNEKLFF. In nucleotides, the CDR3 is TGCAGCCCGACAGGGCCAACAAATGAAAAACTGTTTTTT. J is TRBJ1-4 and V is TRBV29-1, with 7 nucleotides matching TRBD1. CDR3 length equals 13 residues. CDR1 is SQVTM, CDR2 ANQGSEA, per germline.